The rows below give T cell receptor beta chains drawn from one sample of a study of cytomegalovirus exposure and HLA in healthy donors. Libraries were prepared by immunoSEQ multiplex PCR; TCRdb keeps only in-frame clonotypes and omits some of them. Of 130,000 to 150,000 clones listed, 80% are singletons. Sequenced material: PBMCs. All receptors come from a male donor in good health and CMV-seronegative. Both conserved end residues are part of each CDR3. Fields, in order: J gene, D gene, V gene, clone size, CDR3 protein, CDR3 DNA. The D gene is left open where the match is weak. A row's size may be missing; if present it is once, few, many or a size class.

J gene: TRBJ2-5
D gene: -
V gene: TRBV2
clone size: -
CDR3 protein: CASSETKTQYF
CDR3 DNA: TGTGCCAGCAGTGAAACAAAGACCCAGTACTTC

J gene: TRBJ1-3
D gene: -
V gene: TRBV7-9
clone size: -
CDR3 protein: CASSLGEPGSGNTIYF
CDR3 DNA: TGTGCCAGCAGCTTAGGAGAGCCAGGTTCTGGAAACACCATATATTTT

J gene: TRBJ1-6
D gene: TRBD1
V gene: TRBV6-4
clone size: -
CDR3 protein: CASTGQGDTYNSPLHF
CDR3 DNA: TGTGCCAGCACAGGACAGGGGGACACCTATAATTCACCCCTCCACTTT

J gene: TRBJ2-3
D gene: TRBD1
V gene: TRBV25-1
clone size: -
CDR3 protein: CASSVGQNTDTQYF
CDR3 DNA: TGTGCCAGCAGTGTGGGACAGAACACAGATACGCAGTATTTT

J gene: TRBJ2-5
D gene: -
V gene: TRBV5-6
clone size: -
CDR3 protein: CASSLAGSETQYF
CDR3 DNA: TGTGCCAGCAGCTTGGCAGGGTCAGAGACCCAGTACTTC

J gene: TRBJ1-1
D gene: -
V gene: TRBV18
clone size: -
CDR3 protein: CASSSGLGNTEAFF
CDR3 DNA: TGTGCCAGCTCATCAGGGTTGGGGAACACTGAAGCTTTCTTT

J gene: TRBJ1-3
D gene: -
V gene: TRBV6-1
clone size: -
CDR3 protein: CASRPTDLNTIYF
CDR3 DNA: TGTGCCAGCAGGCCGACAGACCTAAACACCATATATTTT

J gene: TRBJ2-7
D gene: TRBD1
V gene: TRBV11-1
clone size: -
CDR3 protein: CASSLASGGLYEQYF
CDR3 DNA: TGTGCCAGCAGCTTAGCGTCAGGGGGTTTGTACGAGCAGTACTTC

J gene: TRBJ1-1
D gene: TRBD1
V gene: TRBV7-2
clone size: -
CDR3 protein: CASSQQGAPQGTEAFF
CDR3 DNA: TGTGCCAGCAGCCAACAGGGGGCGCCTCAAGGCACTGAAGCTTTCTTT

J gene: TRBJ1-1
D gene: -
V gene: TRBV18
clone size: -
CDR3 protein: CASSLSLLQGRTEAFF
CDR3 DNA: TGTGCCAGCTCACTTTCCCTCCTACAGGGTCGGACTGAAGCTTTCTTT

J gene: TRBJ1-2
D gene: TRBD1
V gene: TRBV5-1
clone size: -
CDR3 protein: CASSGGQGATYGYTF
CDR3 DNA: TGCGCCAGCAGCGGCGGACAGGGGGCGACATATGGCTACACCTTC

J gene: TRBJ2-3
D gene: -
V gene: TRBV9
clone size: once
CDR3 protein: CASSAMGGPTDTQYF
CDR3 DNA: TGTGCCAGCAGCGCGATGGGGGGGCCGACAGATACGCAGTATTTT

J gene: TRBJ1-2
D gene: -
V gene: TRBV7-9
clone size: -
CDR3 protein: CASSLGGGSNYGYTF
CDR3 DNA: TGTGCCAGCAGCTTGGGGGGGGGCTCTAACTATGGCTACACCTTC

J gene: TRBJ2-7
D gene: -
V gene: TRBV5-6
clone size: -
CDR3 protein: CASIDRGLLGYEQYF
CDR3 DNA: TGTGCCAGCATAGACCGCGGACTGTTGGGGTACGAGCAGTACTTC

J gene: TRBJ2-1
D gene: TRBD2
V gene: TRBV27
clone size: -
CDR3 protein: CASRESGTSGYNEQFF
CDR3 DNA: TGTGCCAGCAGGGAATCCGGGACTAGCGGATACAATGAGCAGTTCTTC

J gene: TRBJ1-1
D gene: TRBD1
V gene: TRBV18
clone size: -
CDR3 protein: CASSDRDRKTTTEAFF
CDR3 DNA: TGTGCCAGCTCAGACCGGGACAGGAAGACGACCACTGAAGCTTTCTTT

J gene: TRBJ1-2
D gene: -
V gene: TRBV14
clone size: few
CDR3 protein: CASSRAGVHGYTF
CDR3 DNA: TGTGCCAGCAGCCGCGCCGGGGTTCATGGCTACACCTTC

J gene: TRBJ2-7
D gene: -
V gene: TRBV5-1
clone size: -
CDR3 protein: CASSLAQADYEQYF
CDR3 DNA: TGCGCCAGCAGCTTGGCCCAAGCGGACTACGAGCAGTACTTC

J gene: TRBJ2-6
D gene: TRBD1
V gene: TRBV5-8
clone size: -
CDR3 protein: CASNKDRAGANVLTF
CDR3 DNA: TGTGCCAGCAATAAGGACAGGGCTGGGGCCAACGTCCTGACTTTC

J gene: TRBJ1-6
D gene: -
V gene: TRBV6-5
clone size: -
CDR3 protein: CASKGNSPLHF
CDR3 DNA: TGTGCCAGCAAGGGGAATTCACCCCTCCACTTT

J gene: TRBJ1-2
D gene: TRBD1
V gene: TRBV10-3
clone size: -
CDR3 protein: CAISEAGGSYGYTF
CDR3 DNA: TGTGCCATCAGTGAGGCAGGGGGCTCCTATGGCTACACCTTC

J gene: TRBJ2-3
D gene: TRBD2
V gene: TRBV7-6
clone size: once
CDR3 protein: CASSRRGGTTDTQYF
CDR3 DNA: TGTGCCAGCAGCCGCCGGGGGGGGACCACAGATACGCAGTATTTT

J gene: TRBJ2-7
D gene: TRBD1
V gene: TRBV4-2
clone size: -
CDR3 protein: CASSQDVGQGAREQYF
CDR3 DNA: TGTGCCAGCAGCCAAGATGTAGGGCAGGGGGCACGGGAGCAGTACTTC

J gene: TRBJ2-7
D gene: -
V gene: TRBV11-2
clone size: -
CDR3 protein: CASSFFRNSLYEQYF
CDR3 DNA: TGTGCCAGCAGCTTCTTTCGGAACAGCCTCTACGAGCAGTACTTC

J gene: TRBJ2-2
D gene: TRBD2
V gene: TRBV28
clone size: -
CDR3 protein: CASSSPGERGGIGELFF
CDR3 DNA: TGTGCCAGCAGTTCACCTGGTGAGCGGGGAGGCATCGGGGAGCTGTTTTTT

J gene: TRBJ2-7
D gene: -
V gene: TRBV7-2
clone size: -
CDR3 protein: CASSLEAGPYEQYF
CDR3 DNA: TGTGCCAGCAGCTTAGAGGCAGGTCCCTACGAGCAGTACTTC

J gene: TRBJ2-5
D gene: -
V gene: TRBV6-5
clone size: -
CDR3 protein: CASSYSNGGETQYF
CDR3 DNA: TGTGCCAGCAGTTACTCGAACGGGGGAGAGACCCAGTACTTC